This entry is about one TCR beta chain. The antigen is undetermined. This table comes from immunoSEQ multiplex PCR, and its TCRdb copy is limited to in-frame clones, with some not included. The sample has approximately 10,000 clones, roughly 80% seen once. This entry is derived from a study of neoadjuvant nivolumab and ipilimumab in lung cancer. Overall study: Patients got nivolumab 3 mg/kg on days 1, 15 and 29; combination added ipilimumab 1 mg/kg day 1. Whole-study results and caveats: TCR richness and clonality were higher in tumors than adjacent uninvolved lung. Only two of four nivolumab-treated tumors gained richness and clonality by surgery. Blood richness before therapy tracked richness in tumors resected after neoadjuvant therapy.

V shed 4 bases and J 3 bases; nucleotides not matched to a gene: 8. The germline CDR1 and CDR2 sequences are SEHNR and FQNEAQ (reference sequence). The CDR3 consists of 16 residues. The chain couples TRBV7-9 to TRBJ2-2; 7 bases are shared with TRBD1. The sample was tumor tissue, taken after neoadjuvant nivolumab, alone or with ipilimumab, at or shortly before surgery. The TCR originated in an adult with non-small cell lung cancer. The CDR3 DNA reads as TGTGCCAGCAGCTCTGAGTGGGACAGCTACACCGGGGAGCTGTTTTTT. Translating gives CASSSEWDSYTGELFF.